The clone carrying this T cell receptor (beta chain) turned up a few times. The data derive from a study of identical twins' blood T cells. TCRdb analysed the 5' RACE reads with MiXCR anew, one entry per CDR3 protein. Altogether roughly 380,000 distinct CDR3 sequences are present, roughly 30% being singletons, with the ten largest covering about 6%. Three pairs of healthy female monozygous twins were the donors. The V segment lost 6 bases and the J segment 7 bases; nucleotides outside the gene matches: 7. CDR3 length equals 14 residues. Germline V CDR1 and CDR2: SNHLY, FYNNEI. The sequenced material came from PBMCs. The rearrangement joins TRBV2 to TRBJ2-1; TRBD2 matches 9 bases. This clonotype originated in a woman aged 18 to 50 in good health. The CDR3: CASRSGTSYNEQFF. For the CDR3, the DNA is TGTGCCAGCAGGTCCGGGACTAGCTATAATGAGCAGTTCTTC.